This T cell receptor (beta chain) was observed in a study of Ad26.COV2.S vaccination and SARS-CoV-2 variants. For the study at large: Donor was in the COV1001 Ad26.COV2.S trial arm. The authors gave Ad26.COV2.S intramuscularly, either once or twice 56 days apart. Study-wide results and limits: Participants given vaccine showed non-spike TCR breadth similar to that of placebo recipients.

Turning to this clone: The antigen is not known. The same CDR3 can be traced to other DNA sequences in this sample.

Repertoires were generated with immunoSEQ multiplex PCR, while TCRdb's copy carries only in-frame clones and drops some. The sample shows around 450,000 clones, around 89% of them seen only once. Treatment described: around 19 received Ad26.COV2.S at low or high dose, single or two shots; five or six received placebo; per-sample allocation not given. On day 63 after the first injection, vaccine and placebo recipients gave samples. The V end lost 2 bases, the J end lost 1 base, and 13 bases lay between the germline ends. The CDR3 covers 15 residues. Germline lookup yields CDR1 SGHRS and CDR2 YFSETQ. The sequences come from peripheral blood, collected in a trial of Ad26.COV2.S vaccine versus placebo. This receptor was taken from a person aged 18-65 years who received the Ad26.COV2.S COVID-19 vaccine or a placebo. V usage is TRBV5-1 and J usage is TRBJ2-7; D possibly matches TRBD1 or TRBD2 (5 bases each). The CDR3 spells CASSLAGTGSYEQYF. DNA of the CDR3: TGCGCCAGCAGCTTAGCCGGGACGGGGTCCTACGAGCAGTACTTC. The full variable domain, completed using reference TRBV5-1 and TRBJ2-7, is KAGVTQTPRYLIKTRGQQVTLSCSPISGHRSVSWYQQTPGQGLQFLFEYFSETQRNKGNFPGRFSGRQFSNSRSEMNVSTLELGDSALYLCASSLAGTGSYEQYFGPGTRLTVT.